The 31 T cell receptor beta chains presented below share a single source sample, sequenced in a study of CD8+CD57+ T cells in acquired aplastic anemia. Only patients with CD8+CD57+ cell expansion on flow cytometry were chosen for sequencing. The template for TCR beta VDJ and CDR3 sequence profiling was genomic DNA. MiXCR was run by TCRdb on the reads, yielding one entry per CDR3 protein. The table records 200,000 or so distinct CDR3 sequences, roughly two thirds of them present only once. Sequenced: sorted CD4+, CD8+, or CD8+CD57+ T cells (not recorded which) from PBMCs. Receptors were obtained from a human donor with aplastic anemia.

This chain uses TRBV6-4 with TRBJ1-2; 8 bases are a match to TRBD1. V trimming: 2 bases; J trimming: 3 bases; junction bases outside the gene matches: 5. This CDR3 has 15 residues. The germline V gene has CDR1 MRHNA and CDR2 SNTAGT. This chain's CDR3 is CASSDGTGRDYGYTF. DNA for the CDR3: TGTGCCAGCAGTGACGGGACAGGAAGGGACTATGGCTACACCTTC.

The rearrangement links TRBV9 to TRBJ2-5; a weak D match, TRBD1 (5 bases). V lost 4 bases to trimming and J lost 2 bases, with 15 bases between them. CDR3 length equals 15 residues. CDR1 is SGDLS and CDR2 is YYNGEE in the germline V gene. The CDR3 spells CASSSLGLEQETQYF. The CDR3 coding sequence is TGTGCCAGCAGCTCCCTGGGGCTAGAGCAAGAGACCCAGTACTTC. The entire variable domain, with the rest obtained from reference TRBV9 and TRBJ2-5, is as follows: DSGVTQTPKHLITATGQRVTLRCSPRSGDLSVYWYQQSLDQGLQFLIQYYNGEERAKGNILERFSAQQFPDLHSELNLSSLELGDSALYFCASSSLGLEQETQYFGPGTRLLVL.

This clonotype was detected a few times. V and J are TRBV10-3 and TRBJ2-5, with TRBD2 identical over 10 bases. The germline V gene has CDR1 ENHRY and CDR2 SYGVKD. This CDR3 is built from 14 residues. J gave up 1 base and V 8 bases, and 4 bases lay outside the gene matches. The CDR3 reads CAIGASGGQETQYF. The CDR3 nucleotides are TGTGCCATCGGGGCTAGCGGGGGCCAAGAGACCCAGTACTTC.

This clonotype turned up a few times. The chain employs TRBV15 and TRBJ1-6, with no clear D. The CDR3 contains 15 residues. Trimming shortened V by 5 bases and J by 10 bases, and 18 bases separated the two germline ends. Germline V CDR1 and CDR2: LNHNV, YYDKDF (reference sequence). The CDR3 here is CATSPMKGSGSPLHF. In nucleotides, the CDR3 is TGTGCCACCAGCCCCATGAAGGGTTCAGGATCACCCCTCCACTTT. Complete variable domain (other parts from reference TRBV15 and TRBJ1-6): DAMVIQNPRYQVTQFGKPVTLSCSQTLNHNVMYWYQQKSSQAPKLLFHYYDKDFNNEADTPDNFQSRRPNTSFCFLDIRSPGLGDTAMYLCATSPMKGSGSPLHFGNGTRLTVT.

The table lists this clonotype with a few counts. V usage is TRBV2 and J usage is TRBJ1-1; the D gene is possibly TRBD1 (6 bases). CDR3 length: 13 amino acids. V was pared by 5 bases and J by 4 bases, with 11 bases between. Germline V lookup: CDR1 SNHLY, CDR2 FYNNEI. The CDR3 spells CASSRQDGTEAFF. CDR3 sequence (DNA): TGTGCCAGCAGTCGACAGGATGGCACTGAAGCTTTCTTT.

The CDR3 sequence is CASTTGTRLTNSPLHF. CDR3 bases: TGTGCCAGTACAACCGGGACGAGGCTGACGAATTCACCCCTCCACTTT. V and J are TRBV19 and TRBJ1-6; perhaps TRBD1 as D (5 bases). V lost 7 bases to trimming and J lost 7 bases, with 20 bases between them. This CDR3 has 16 residues. The germline CDR1 and CDR2 sequences are LNHDA and SQIVND (reference sequence).

The chain recombines TRBV7-2 with TRBJ1-1, with D hard to call. This CDR3 has 17 amino acids. Germline V CDR1 and CDR2: SGHTA, FQGNSA. The V gene lost 1 base and the J gene lost 5 bases, with 20 bases spanning the gap. CDR3 sequence (DNA): TGTGCCAGCAGCTTAGGGCCTTTTTTACAGTCGCGGACTGAAGCTTTCTTT. Amino acids: CASSLGPFLQSRTEAFF.

This clonotype turned up a few times. The chain employs TRBV20-1 and TRBJ2-1, with 11 bases that match TRBD2. CDR3 length equals 18 residues. V was clipped by 6 bases and J by 0 bases; unmatched bases: 13. Germline V gene lookup returns CDR1 DFQATT and CDR2 SNEGSKA (reference sequence). The CDR3, as DNA: TGCAGTGCCCTCGGGCTAGCGGGAGGAAAAGGCTCCTACAATGAGCAGTTCTTC. Translating gives CSALGLAGGKGSYNEQFF.

A remark on this clonotype: A much more abundant neighbour one base away suggests this may be a read error. The J gene is TRBJ2-1, the V gene TRBV7-3, with 14 nucleotides matching TRBD2. The CDR3 has 18 amino acids. Looked up from germline, CDR1 is SGHTA and CDR2 is FQGTGA. This chain's CDR3 is CASSSGTSGGSSYDEQFF. The CDR3 DNA sequence: TGTGCCAGCAGCTCTGGGACTAGCGGGGGAAGCTCCTACGATGAGCAGTTCTTC.

This clonotype occurred once. This rearrangement joins TRBV28 to TRBJ1-2; no reliable D call. The CDR3 has 13 amino acids. Per the germline V gene, CDR1 is MDHEN and CDR2 is SYDVKM. Trimming stripped 4 bases from V and 4 bases from J, with 10 bases between. The CDR3 spells CASSSTPVYGYTF. The CDR3 DNA is TGTGCCAGCAGTTCGACGCCGGTCTATGGCTACACCTTC.

The chain combines TRBV20-1 with TRBJ2-1; tentatively, D is TRBD1 (5 bases). The CDR3 length is 14 residues. Germline V gives CDR1 DFQATT, CDR2 SNEGSKA (reference sequence). Trimming took 3 bases from V and 0 from J, leaving 9 bases between them. The CDR3 loop is CSARDTYSYNEQFF. As DNA, the CDR3 is TGCAGTGCTAGGGACACCTACTCCTACAATGAGCAGTTCTTC.

The chain recombines TRBV7-2 with TRBJ2-5; no firm D call. V gave up 1 base and J gave up 5 bases, with 11 bases separating them. The germline CDR1 and CDR2 sequences are SGHTA and FQGNSA. The CDR3 contains 14 residues. The CDR3 loop is CASSLVAAKETQYF. For the CDR3, the DNA is TGTGCCAGCAGCTTAGTGGCTGCTAAGGAGACCCAGTACTTC.

The table lists this clonotype with a few counts. This sequence joins TRBV15 and TRBJ1-6; possible D gene TRBD1, 6 bases. CDR1 and CDR2 from the germline V gene are LNHNV and YYDKDF (reference sequence). The CDR3 totals 14 residues. The V end lost 9 bases, the J end lost 8 bases, and 17 bases lay between the germline ends. Written as DNA, the CDR3 is TGTGCCACGTCCCGGGGGGCCGTTGATTCACCCCTCCACTTT. Protein sequence: CATSRGAVDSPLHF.

This CDR3 is CATRSGQGNYGYTF. CDR3 nucleotides: TGCGCCACCCGGTCGGGACAGGGCAACTATGGCTACACCTTC. The V and J genes are TRBV5-1 and TRBJ1-2; 9 bases are a match to TRBD1. V lost 9 bases, J lost 2 bases, and 8 bases stayed unmatched. The CDR3 extends over 14 amino acids. Germline assignment: CDR1 SGHRS and CDR2 YFSETQ.

V is TRBV19 and J is TRBJ1-2, with 8 nucleotides matching TRBD1. The CDR3 has 14 amino acids. V dropped 7 bases and J dropped 3; count of bases not matched to a gene: 7. Germline-derived CDR1 and CDR2 are LNHDA and SQIVND (reference sequence). In nucleotides, the CDR3 is TGTGCCAGTACCTCAGGACAGGGTGACTATGGCTACACCTTC. Its translation is CASTSGQGDYGYTF. The whole variable domain, remainder taken from reference TRBV19 and TRBJ1-2, is DGGITQSPKYLFRKEGQNVTLSCEQNLNHDAMYWYRQDPGQGLRLIYYSQIVNDFQKGDIAEGYSVSREKKESFPLTVTSAQKNPTAFYLCASTSGQGDYGYTFGSGTRLTVV.

The chain combines TRBV10-3 with TRBJ2-2; 7 nucleotides line up with TRBD2. J lost 0 bases, V lost 4 bases, and 8 bases had no gene match. CDR3 length: 17 amino acids. Germline CDR1 and CDR2: ENHRY and SYGVKD. CDR3 protein: CAISASGGGTNTGELFF. In nucleotides, the CDR3 is TGTGCCATCAGTGCCTCCGGCGGGGGAACGAACACCGGGGAGCTGTTTTTT.

The chain links TRBV5-1 to TRBJ2-2, with no clear D. V shed 1 base and J shed 7 bases, with 5 bases lying between them. The CDR3 has 12 amino acids. Germline-derived CDR1 and CDR2 are SGHRS and YFSETQ. The CDR3 DNA follows: TGCGCCAGCAGCTTGTTTGTCGGGGAGCTGTTTTTT. As protein: CASSLFVGELFF. The entire variable domain, with the rest obtained from reference TRBV5-1 and TRBJ2-2, is as follows: KAGVTQTPRYLIKTRGQQVTLSCSPISGHRSVSWYQQTPGQGLQFLFEYFSETQRNKGNFPGRFSGRQFSNSRSEMNVSTLELGDSALYLCASSLFVGELFFGEGSRLTVL.

This clonotype turned up a few times. This chain joins TRBV7-2 and TRBJ2-3; D remains unclear. Germline V gives CDR1 SGHTA, CDR2 FQGNSA. The CDR3 consists of 14 residues. The germline V and J ends were trimmed by 1 base and 4 bases, with 9 bases remaining between them. The CDR3 DNA reads as TGTGCCAGCAGCTTAGTTCCTAACTCAGATACGCAGTATTTT. Protein: CASSLVPNSDTQYF.

This sequence joins TRBV7-8 and TRBJ2-7; a possible D gene is TRBD1 (7 bases). The germline V gene encodes CDR1 SGHVS and CDR2 FQNEAQ. This CDR3 is built from 13 residues. Trimming shortened V by 5 bases and J by 3 bases, and 11 bases separated the two germline ends. Here the CDR3 DNA reads TGTGCCAGCAGCCGCGGGACAGACTACGAGCAGTACTTC. Residues: CASSRGTDYEQYF.

A note on this clonotype: This could be a read error, since a much larger clone is one nucleotide away. V usage is TRBV30 and J usage is TRBJ2-7; maybe TRBD2 (6 bases). The CDR3 runs 12 residues. Per the germline V gene, CDR1 is GTSNPN and CDR2 is SVGIG (reference sequence). The CDR3 spells CAWAGQDYEQDF. The CDR3 DNA follows: TGTGCCTGGGCAGGGCAGGACTACGAGCAGGACTTC.

This clonotype was recorded only once. The chain joins TRBV19 to TRBJ2-1, with 8 bases fitting TRBD1. J lost 2 bases, V lost 5 bases, and 5 bases had no gene match. Per germline, CDR1 LNHDA and CDR2 SQIVND (reference sequence). The length of the CDR3 is 15 residues. CDR3 protein: CASSAGQAAYNEQFF. CDR3 DNA: TGTGCCAGTAGTGCGGGACAGGCCGCCTACAATGAGCAGTTCTTC.

V is TRBV7-9 and J is TRBJ2-1; D is uncertain. V was cut by 1 base and J by 5 bases, with 6 bases left in between. Germline loops: CDR1 SEHNR, CDR2 FQNEAQ (reference sequence). This CDR3 contains 13 residues. The CDR3 region is CASSLEPDNEQFF. DNA of the CDR3: TGTGCCAGCAGCTTAGAGCCCGACAATGAGCAGTTCTTC.

This clonotype has more than one count but fewer than ten. V usage is TRBV19 and J usage is TRBJ2-7; TRBD1 matches at 7 bases. Germline V gives CDR1 LNHDA, CDR2 SQIVND (reference sequence). The CDR3 has 13 amino acids. Trimming took 3 bases from V and 4 from J; bases not matched to a gene: 3. The CDR3 DNA sequence: TGTGCCAGTAGTATCGGCAGGGGGTACGAGCAGTACTTC. Its protein is CASSIGRGYEQYF.

This sequence joins TRBV24-1 and TRBJ2-7; the D gene is possibly TRBD2 (6 bases). This CDR3 spans 16 amino acids. The V end lost 5 bases, the J end lost 2 bases, and 18 bases lay between the germline ends. Germline CDR1 is KGHDR and CDR2 is SFDVKD. CDR3 nucleotides: TGTGCCACCAGTGCTCAAACTAGCAGGTGGGCCTACGAGCAGTACTTC. Its protein is CATSAQTSRWAYEQYF.

The rearrangement joins TRBV12-3 or TRBV12-4 to TRBJ2-7; 10 bases agree with TRBD1. This CDR3 has 16 amino acids. J lost 7 bases, V lost 5 bases, and 14 bases had no gene match. The CDR3 DNA sequence: TGTGCCAGCAGTCCACCGGGACAGGGGTGGACCGGGGAGCAGTACTTC. Translating it yields CASSPPGQGWTGEQYF.

This clonotype was seen at least ten times. The CDR3 region has the DNA TGTGCCAGCAGCTTAGGATCTTGGACAGTGAACACCGGGGAGCTGTTTTTT. Translating gives CASSLGSWTVNTGELFF. V and J are TRBV7-9 and TRBJ2-2, with a tentative D call TRBD1 (6 bases). Germline V CDR1 and CDR2: SEHNR, FQNEAQ (reference sequence). The CDR3 covers 17 residues. V was shortened by 1 base and J by 1 base, with 13 bases between the two germline ends.

This sequence joins TRBV25-1 and TRBJ1-2; D gene uncertain. This CDR3 contains 15 residues. From germline, CDR1 is MGHDK and CDR2 SYGVNS. V was trimmed by 1 base and J by 0 bases, leaving 9 bases between them. CDR3 amino acids: CASSESWRPNYGYTF. The CDR3 nucleotides read TGTGCCAGCAGTGAATCTTGGCGACCTAACTATGGCTACACCTTC.

The CDR3 loop is CASSPPGGRDTQYF. The CDR3 DNA follows: TGTGCCAGCAGTCCCCCAGGCGGGCGGGATACGCAGTATTTT. The chain uses TRBV6-1 and TRBJ2-3, with a weak D call TRBD2 (5 bases). Between the trimmed V and J ends, which lost 5 bases and 6 bases, there was a span of 15 bases. This CDR3 comprises 14 residues. Germline loops: CDR1 MNHNS, CDR2 SASEGT.

The genes are TRBV6-5 and TRBJ1-2, with 11 bases lining up with TRBD1. Trimming removed 4 bases from V and 4 bases from J; junction bases left unmatched: 5. CDR1 is MNHEY, CDR2 SVGAGI, per germline. The CDR3 sequence is 15 residues long. This CDR3 is CASSSRDRGVYGYTF. CDR3 coding DNA: TGTGCCAGCAGTTCCCGGGACAGGGGGGTCTATGGCTACACCTTC.

The J gene is TRBJ2-1, the V gene TRBV20-1; the D is unclear. V gave up 6 bases and J gave up 2 bases, with 14 bases separating them. CDR1 is DFQATT and CDR2 is SNEGSKA in the germline V gene (reference sequence). The CDR3 extends over 14 amino acids. In nucleotides, the CDR3 is TGCAGTGCCCGGAAGGGATCGACCTACAATGAGCAGTTCTTC. Protein: CSARKGSTYNEQFF.

The chain employs TRBV7-3 and TRBJ2-1, with D possibly being TRBD1 (5 bases). Trimming pared 4 bases from V and 9 bases from J, leaving 7 bases between. CDR1 is SGHTA, CDR2 FQGTGA, per germline. CDR3 length: 11 residues. This chain's CDR3 is CASSSRGEQFF. The DNA for the CDR3 is TGTGCCAGCAGCTCTAGGGGTGAGCAGTTCTTC.